These 27 T cell receptor beta chains were sequenced from one sample in a study of Graves' ophthalmopathy and Graves' hyperthyroidism. RNA transcripts were the template, and TCR beta CDR3 regions were amplified from them. After a first-round RT-PCR with HTBI primers, a second-round multiplex PCR was run. MiXCR, applied by TCRdb to the multiplex PCR reads, yields one record per CDR3 protein. Here the sample spans about 740,000 distinct CDR3 sequences, 40% being singletons. The sequencing input was peripheral blood. All receptors derive from an adult man with Graves' ophthalmopathy.

Comments on this clonotype: A read error is possible here, since a much larger clone lies one base away. Because the CDR3's place on the DNA is in doubt, the DNA is left out and the CDR3 is given as listed by TCRdb. This CDR3 is CSVGGGINSPPHF. The chain is built from TRBV29-1 and TRBJ1-6; the table gives TRBD1 as D, unverified against the DNA. From germline, CDR1 is SQVTM and CDR2 ANQGSEA. The CDR3 numbers 13 amino acids, ends counted.

The chain recombines TRBV7-2 with TRBJ1-1; TRBD1 agrees at 8 bases. The germline gives CDR1 SGHTA, CDR2 FQGNSA. CDR3 length equals 16 residues. J lost 1 base, V lost 3 bases, and 7 bases had no gene match. This CDR3 is CASSFEGQGGNTEAFF. The DNA of the CDR3 is TGTGCCAGCAGCTTTGAAGGACAGGGCGGGAACACTGAAGCTTTCTTT.

This clonotype was counted only a few times. The chain employs TRBV7-2 and TRBJ2-5; 8 bases map to TRBD1. The junction had 6 bases not matched to a gene; V was cut back by 1 base and J by 2 bases. Looked up from germline, CDR1 is SGHTA and CDR2 is FQGNSA. The CDR3 extends over 16 amino acids. DNA for the CDR3: TGTGCCAGCAGCTTAGGGGGGACAGGCACGCAAGAGACCCAGTACTTC. Its protein is CASSLGGTGTQETQYF.

This clonotype was seen ten or more times. The chain combines TRBV7-9 with TRBJ2-5; D call uncertain. Germline CDR1 SEHNR, CDR2 FQNEAQ (reference sequence). The CDR3 runs to 14 residues. The V end lost 7 bases, the J end lost 2 bases, and 14 bases lay between the germline ends. The CDR3, as DNA: TGTGCCAGCAAGCCGAACAGACCGCAAGAGACCCAGTACTTC. Translation: CASKPNRPQETQYF.

V usage is TRBV25-1 and J usage is TRBJ1-6; tentatively, D is TRBD1 (5 bases). The CDR3 is 14 amino acids. Germline lookup yields CDR1 MGHDK and CDR2 SYGVNS. V shed 3 bases and J shed 8 bases, with 11 bases lying between them. The CDR3 sequence is CASSDRDLDSPLHF. CDR3 DNA sequence: TGTGCCAGCAGTGATAGGGACCTGGATTCACCCCTCCACTTT.

Turning to this clonotype: At one boundary the junction diverges from the germline segment, which might be a read error. This chain links TRBV5-1 with TRBJ2-3, with 10 bases lining up with TRBD2. Germline CDR1 reads SGHRS; CDR2 reads YFSETQ. This CDR3 contains 16 residues. CDR3 loop: CASNLLAGKVADTQYF. The CDR3 nucleotides read TGTGCCAGCAACCTACTAGCGGGGAAGGTGGCAGATACGCAGTATTTT.

This clonotype was counted at least ten times. The rearrangement joins TRBV7-2 to TRBJ1-2, with no clear D. Germline V gene sequence: CDR1 SGHTA, CDR2 FQGNSA. With 1 base removed from V and 7 bases from J, the gap between germline ends came to 13 bases. This CDR3 is built from 14 residues. The CDR3 region is CASSLGAKPPGYTF. Here the CDR3 DNA reads TGTGCCAGCAGCTTAGGGGCCAAACCCCCTGGCTACACCTTC.

This clonotype was seen ten or more times. The chain uses TRBV6-6 and TRBJ1-1; tentatively, D is TRBD1 (5 bases). The germline CDR1 and CDR2 sequences are MNHNY and SVGAGI (reference sequence). V gave up 4 bases and J gave up 7 bases, with 7 bases separating them. The CDR3 is made up of 11 amino acids. The CDR3 region is CASSWDGEAFF. DNA of the CDR3: TGTGCCAGCAGTTGGGACGGTGAAGCTTTCTTT.

The chain recombines TRBV12-3 or TRBV12-4 with TRBJ1-1; maybe TRBD1 (5 bases). V was clipped by 6 bases and J by 7 bases, with 12 bases between them. The CDR3 length is 12 residues. CDR3: CASSPWTIEAFF. As DNA, the CDR3 is TGTGCCAGCAGCCCGTGGACAATTGAAGCTTTCTTT.

This clonotype was observed a handful of times. The V and J genes are TRBV2 and TRBJ2-5; 7 nucleotides align to TRBD2. This CDR3 is built from 14 residues. J was trimmed by 3 bases and V by 6 bases; bases with no gene match: 7. Germline V gives CDR1 SNHLY, CDR2 FYNNEI. The chain's CDR3 is CASRRRGEEETQYF. Here the CDR3 DNA reads TGTGCCAGCAGGCGACGGGGGGAAGAAGAGACCCAGTACTTC.

This clonotype was seen ten or more times. The chain combines TRBV10-3 with TRBJ2-7; 9 positions match TRBD1. Trimming at V came to 2 bases and at J to 0 bases, leaving 8 bases not matched to a gene. The CDR3 sequence is 17 residues long. Germline V gives CDR1 ENHRY, CDR2 SYGVKD. The CDR3 DNA reads TGTGCCATCAGTGAGCGATCCGGGACAGGGAGCTCCTACGAGCAGTACTTC. It translates to CAISERSGTGSSYEQYF.

V gene TRBV15 combines with J gene TRBJ2-1; 8 nucleotides match TRBD2. Trimming took 0 bases from V and 4 from J; bases not matched to a gene: 8. This CDR3 is 17 amino acids long. Germline V gives CDR1 LNHNV, CDR2 YYDKDF (reference sequence). Here the CDR3 reads CATSRDPPEREYNEQFF. For the CDR3, the DNA is TGTGCCACCAGCAGAGATCCCCCCGAGCGGGAGTACAATGAGCAGTTCTTC.

This clonotype was detected only a few times. J is TRBJ2-7 and V is TRBV2, with a weak D call TRBD1 (6 bases). CDR3 length: 14 amino acids. V was shortened by 6 bases and J by 0 bases, with 12 bases between the two germline ends. Germline values: CDR1 SNHLY, CDR2 FYNNEI. CDR3: CASRIDRNSYEQYF. The CDR3 bases are TGTGCCAGCAGGATCGACAGGAACTCCTACGAGCAGTACTTC. The variable domain in full, with the rest retrieved from reference TRBV2 and TRBJ2-7, is EPEVTQTPSHQVTQMGQEVILRCVPISNHLYFYWYRQILGQKVEFLVSFYNNEISEKSEIFDDQFSVERPDGSNFTLKIRSTKLEDSAMYFCASRIDRNSYEQYFGPGTRLTVT.

The genes are TRBV29-1 and TRBJ1-3; no clear D gene. V lost 4 bases and J 4 bases, leaving 17 bases between the germline ends. The V gene's germline CDR1 is SQVTM and CDR2 ANQGSEA. CDR3 length: 15 amino acids. CDR3 nucleotides: TGCAGCGTTGGGCTAGCGGGAGGCACCGGAAACACCATATATTTT. Protein sequence: CSVGLAGGTGNTIYF.

Only a few counts were recorded for this clonotype. The genes are TRBV7-9 and TRBJ2-7; 11 bases align to TRBD1. The CDR3 covers 15 residues. The V and J ends lost 7 bases and 2 bases, in that order; junction bases with no gene match: 7. Germline loops: CDR1 SEHNR, CDR2 FQNEAQ (reference sequence). CDR3: CASNKGTGGTYEQYF. Here the CDR3 DNA reads TGTGCCAGCAATAAGGGGACAGGGGGGACCTACGAGCAGTACTTC.

This clonotype has a handful of counts. V and J are TRBV12-3 or TRBV12-4 and TRBJ1-6, with a possible D match to TRBD1 (6 bases). The CDR3 is 14 amino acids. With 6 bases removed from V and 6 bases from J, the gap between germline ends came to 12 bases. CDR3 sequence (DNA): TGTGCCAGCAGGAAAACAGGGACTAATTCACCCCTCCACTTT. This sequence encodes CASRKTGTNSPLHF.

CDR3 coding DNA: TGTGCCAGCAGAAACAGGGGACTCGGGGAGCTGTTTTTT. It specifies CASRNRGLGELFF. This rearrangement joins TRBV2 to TRBJ2-2; D may be TRBD1 (7 bases). The ends were cut back, 6 bases at V and 7 bases at J, with 12 bases in the middle. Germline V lookup: CDR1 SNHLY, CDR2 FYNNEI. The CDR3 length is 13 residues.

On this clonotype: As the CDR3 is not closed by the conserved phenylalanine or tryptophan, this likely results from a read error. No DNA is shown, since the ends of the CDR3 on it are uncertain; the CDR3 is the one TCRdb lists. V is TRBV11-2 and J is TRBJ1-1; the table's D call, TRBD1, was not checked against the DNA. Germline V gives CDR1 SGHAT, CDR2 FQNNGV. The CDR3 has 10 residues if both end residues are counted. CDR3 sequence reads: CASSLDRGAS.

The V gene is TRBV10-3, the J gene TRBJ2-7, with TRBD2 matching 8 bases. The germline V gene encodes CDR1 ENHRY and CDR2 SYGVKD. V dropped 5 bases and J dropped 3; count of bases not matched to a gene: 6. This CDR3 spans 14 amino acids. CDR3 DNA: TGTGCCATCAGTCCTAGCGGGTGTAACTACGAGCAGTACTTC. Translated: CAISPSGCNYEQYF.

The genes are TRBV11-2 and TRBJ2-6, with 7 positions matching TRBD2. This CDR3 has 17 amino acids. Trimming at V came to 6 bases and at J to 2 bases, leaving 10 bases not matched to a gene. Germline loops: CDR1 SGHAT, CDR2 FQNNGV. The CDR3 here is CASSPRSRGAGANVLTF. CDR3 bases: TGTGCCAGCAGTCCCCGGTCTCGGGGGGCTGGGGCCAACGTCCTGACTTTC.

The chain combines TRBV20-1 with TRBJ1-6; D perhaps matches TRBD1 (5 bases). The CDR3 runs 15 residues. CDR1 DFQATT and CDR2 SNEGSKA come from the germline V gene (reference sequence). V lost 0 bases to trimming and J lost 9 bases, with 15 bases between them. The DNA of the CDR3 is TGCAGTGCTAGAGACGAAACCAGGGCTACTTCACCCCTCCACTTT. Translated, it gives CSARDETRATSPLHF.

In the case of this clonotype: It may be a read error: a sequence one base away is much more abundant. The chain combines TRBV7-9 with TRBJ2-5; D possibly matches TRBD1 or TRBD2 (6 bases each). Trimming pared 6 bases from V and 5 bases from J, leaving 13 bases between. Looked up from germline, CDR1 is SEHNR and CDR2 is FQNEAQ (reference sequence). The CDR3 loop spans 13 amino acids. The CDR3, as DNA: TGTGCCAGCAGGGAGGACAGCGGGGAGACCCAGTACTTC. Translated, it gives CASREDSGETQYF. The variable domain in full, with the rest retrieved from reference TRBV7-9 and TRBJ2-5, is DTGVSQNPRHKITKRGQNVTFRCDPISEHNRLYWYRQTLGQGPEFLTYFQNEAQLEKSRLLSDRFSAERPKGSFSTLEIQRTEQGDSAMYLCASREDSGETQYFGPGTRLLVL.

The rearrangement joins TRBV10-3 to TRBJ1-2; TRBD1 is a possible D gene (6 bases). This CDR3 has 14 residues. Between the trimmed V and J ends, which lost 10 bases and 4 bases, there was a span of 19 bases. CDR1 and CDR2 from the germline V gene are ENHRY and SYGVKD. CDR3 residues: CASSTGQNIYGYTF. CDR3 nucleotide sequence: TGTGCCAGCAGCACAGGACAGAACATCTATGGCTACACCTTC.

This rearrangement joins TRBV6-5 to TRBJ2-5; 11 bases align to TRBD1. The V and J ends lost 1 base and 5 bases, in that order; junction bases with no gene match: 6. The germline CDR1 and CDR2 sequences are MNHEY and SVGAGI. The CDR3 contains 16 residues. CDR3 residues: CASSYYPDRGQETQYF. As DNA, the CDR3 is TGTGCCAGCAGTTACTATCCGGACAGGGGGCAGGAGACCCAGTACTTC.

This clonotype came up a few times. The chain is built from TRBV7-9 and TRBJ2-7; tentative D call: TRBD2 (6 bases). V lost 5 bases and J 4 bases, leaving 21 bases between the germline ends. This CDR3 is built from 16 residues. CDR1 and CDR2 (germline): SEHNR, FQNEAQ (reference sequence). The CDR3 spells CASSPRLGEAAYEQYF. For the CDR3, the DNA is TGTGCCAGCAGCCCGAGACTTGGGGAGGCGGCGTACGAGCAGTACTTC.

V usage is TRBV7-9 and J usage is TRBJ1-6; 7 bases line up with TRBD1. The CDR3 has 14 amino acids. The V gene's germline CDR1 is SEHNR and CDR2 FQNEAQ (reference sequence). Unmatched junction bases numbered 4, after V lost 4 bases and J lost 7 bases. The CDR3 bases are TGTGCCAGCAGCTCCTACAGGGGAAATTCACCCCTCCACTTT. Translating gives CASSSYRGNSPLHF.

V gene TRBV24-1 combines with J gene TRBJ1-5, with 9 positions matching TRBD1. Unmatched junction bases numbered 11, after V lost 11 bases and J lost 7 bases. The germline V gene has CDR1 KGHDR and CDR2 SFDVKD. This CDR3 has 14 residues. The CDR3: CASSRWTGEQPQHF. The CDR3, as DNA: TGTGCCAGCAGCAGGTGGACAGGGGAACAGCCCCAGCATTTT.